The clone carrying this TCR beta chain has a single count. The antigen is not known. These data come from a study of vaccination effects on CD4 cells after COVID-19. The study's findings and limits: Infection-derived and vaccine-derived clones contracted markedly late after vaccination.

Antigen-specific CD4+ T cells expanded by the ViraFEST assay with viral peptide pools were then sequenced. At the end of 10 days of culture, CD4+ T cells were isolated. The vaccine recipients had no prior SARS-CoV-2 infection, with negative nucleocapsid antibodies. Both day 3 and day 7 saw half the medium replaced with IL-2 medium. This table comes from immunoSEQ multiplex PCR, and its TCRdb copy is limited to in-frame clones, with some not included. There are roughly 25,000 clones in the sample; just under 75% occur only once, and about 3.5% lies in the top ten. V was trimmed by 6 bases and J by 0 bases, leaving 14 bases between them. Germline V lookup: CDR1 ENHRY, CDR2 SYGVKD. The CDR3 sequence is 16 residues long.

Sample: CD4+ T cells from PBMCs cultured with SARS-CoV-2 spike peptides, taken before COVID-19 vaccination. The TCR originated in a human donor who received a COVID-19 vaccine. V gene TRBV10-3 combines with J gene TRBJ1-4; a weak D match, TRBD1 (6 bases). The CDR3 is CAIRQGRGSTNEKLFF. CDR3 sequence (DNA): TGTGCCATCAGACAGGGAAGAGGATCAACTAATGAAAAACTGTTTTTT.